The clone carrying this T cell receptor beta chain was recorded many times. Its antigen is as yet unknown. This specimen belongs to a study of T-cell memory formation after mild COVID-19. This CDR3 region has 12 residues. Trimming cost V 5 bases and J 4 bases, with 9 bases left between them. From germline, CDR1 is SQVTM and CDR2 ANQGSEA. Study observations and caveats: Later expanders leaned CD4+, whereas clones that contracted between day 15 and 85 were balanced CD4/CD8. In second-wave clones peaking day 37, SARS-CoV-2 specificity remained unconfirmed.

One entry per CDR3 protein results from TCRdb running MiXCR on the 5' RACE reads. The sample holds some 450,000 distinct CDR3 sequences; about a sixth are singletons and the top ten take 20% to 25%. Input material: PBMCs or a T cell subset sorted from them (not recorded which). J is TRBJ1-5 and V is TRBV29-1; maybe TRBD1 (5 bases). The TCR was taken from a man aged 18 to 29 who had mild COVID-19 (a few samples of this study predate the infection). Cell type and time point are not known. DNA of the CDR3: TGCAGCGTTCAGGGTGAAAATCAGCCCCAGCATTTT. Its translation: CSVQGENQPQHF.